A single sample gave rise to the 18 T cell receptor beta chains below, sequenced in a study of blood T cells in healthy people across ages. A second PCR, run for roughly 7 to 12 cycles, used a sample-barcoded 5' primer plus a J-beta primer mix. TCRdb recomputed calls from the 5' RACE reads with MiXCR, one row per CDR3 protein. The data contain around 1,900,000 distinct CDR3 sequences, more than 35% of them singletons. The sample consisted of blood. These receptor sequences come from a human donor in good health.

As regards this clonotype: An end of the junction differs from the germline gene, which may be a read error. DNA for the CDR3: TGTACCAGCAGCCTAAGTAGGGGGACAGGGGATGGCTACACCTTC. As protein: CTSSLSRGTGDGYTF. V gene TRBV7-9 combines with J gene TRBJ1-2; TRBD1 agrees at 10 bases. CDR3 length: 15 amino acids. CDR1 SEHNR and CDR2 FQNEAQ come from the germline V gene (reference sequence).

This chain joins TRBV28 and TRBJ2-5; either TRBD1 or TRBD2 may fit D (6 bases each). The J call could be wrong; TRBJ2-1 is a better fit for the DNA end. Germline-derived CDR1 and CDR2 are MDHEN and SYDVKM. This CDR3 is 17 amino acids long. CDR3 bases: TGTGCCAGCAGTTGGCCACTCCGTGGGGGGCGCGTAGAGACCCAGTTCTTC. It codes for CASSWPLRGGRVETQFF.

The J gene is TRBJ2-4, the V gene TRBV18, with D perhaps TRBD2 (5 bases). The CDR3 loop spans 18 amino acids. In germline, CDR1 is KGHSH, CDR2 LQKENI. The V end lost 3 bases, the J end lost 2 bases, and 20 bases lay between the germline ends. DNA for the CDR3: TGTGCCAGCTCACCGAGGGAGAGCGCCCGAACCCCCAAAAACATTCAGTACTTC. Translated: CASSPRESARTPKNIQYF. The entire variable domain, with the rest obtained from reference TRBV18 and TRBJ2-4, is as follows: NAGVMQNPRHLVRRRGQEARLRCSPMKGHSHVYWYRQLPEEGLKFMVYLQKENIIDESGMPKERFSAEFPKEGPSILRIQQVVRGDSAAYFCASSPRESARTPKNIQYFGAGTRLSVL.

The chain joins TRBV7-7 to TRBJ2-2; maybe TRBD1 (6 bases). Between the trimmed V and J ends, which lost 3 bases and 3 bases, there was a span of 14 bases. The CDR3 totals 16 residues. Germline V CDR1 and CDR2: SSHAT, FNYEAQ (reference sequence). CDR3 region: CASSLGAGADTGELFF. For the CDR3, the DNA is TGTGCCAGCAGCTTGGGGGCCGGGGCCGACACCGGGGAGCTGTTTTTT.

The J gene is TRBJ2-3, the V gene TRBV5-1; TRBD2 might be the D (6 bases). The germline V and J ends were trimmed by 0 bases and 1 base, with 12 bases remaining between them. The CDR3 is 16 residues long. Germline loops: CDR1 SGHRS, CDR2 YFSETQ. The CDR3 protein is CASSLGDSLGTDTQYF. The DNA of the CDR3 is TGCGCCAGCAGCTTGGGGGACTCCCTAGGCACAGATACGCAGTATTTT.

The V call is TRBV5-1, the J call TRBJ1-2; TRBD1 might be the D (5 bases). Germline CDR1 is SGHRS and CDR2 is YFSETQ. Trimming stripped 0 bases from V and 6 bases from J, with 12 bases between. CDR3 length: 14 residues. CDR3 in DNA: TGCGCCAGCAGCTTGGGGGGCGCGGGGCATGGCTACACCTTC. Its translation: CASSLGGAGHGYTF.

This clonotype was observed many times. V gene TRBV12-3 or TRBV12-4 combines with J gene TRBJ1-5; 8 nucleotides agree with TRBD1. V lost 6 bases to trimming and J lost 3 bases; unmatched junction nucleotides: 4. The CDR3 extends over 14 amino acids. DNA of the CDR3: TGTGCCAGCAGCCTCAGGGGGCCCAATCAGCCCCAGCATTTT. Translated, it gives CASSLRGPNQPQHF.

This sequence joins TRBV12-3 or TRBV12-4 and TRBJ1-6, with no clear D. CDR3 length equals 13 residues. Trimming shortened V by 2 bases and J by 9 bases, and 8 bases separated the two germline ends. The CDR3 loop reads CASSLLDGSPLHF. Written as DNA, the CDR3 is TGTGCCAGCAGTTTACTCGACGGTTCACCCCTCCACTTT.

This clonotype showed up just a few times. This rearrangement joins TRBV5-1 to TRBJ2-1; TRBD2 matches 7 bases. Trimming removed 4 bases from V and 1 base from J; junction bases left unmatched: 5. The CDR3 extends over 15 amino acids. In germline, CDR1 is SGHRS, CDR2 YFSETQ. For the CDR3, the DNA is TGCGCCAGCAGCCCCGTAGCGGGTTCCTACAATGAGCAGTTCTTC. This translates into CASSPVAGSYNEQFF.

This chain links TRBV20-1 with TRBJ2-3, with TRBD2 matching 8 bases. V gave up 3 bases and J gave up 3 bases; unmatched junction bases: 11. Germline CDR1 DFQATT, CDR2 SNEGSKA (reference sequence). The CDR3 runs 16 residues. In DNA form, the CDR3 reads TGCAGTGCTAGTACTGAGAGCGGGGGAGCAACAGATACGCAGTATTTT. This encodes CSASTESGGATDTQYF.

Regarding this clonotype: Relative to the germline gene, one junction end is altered; a read error may explain this. The chain combines TRBV7-9 with TRBJ1-6; maybe TRBD1 (6 bases). The CDR3 runs 15 residues. Germline values: CDR1 SEHNR, CDR2 FQNEAQ (reference sequence). The CDR3 sequence is CAGSPQGQGGSPLHF. CDR3 DNA sequence: TGTGCCGGCAGCCCCCAGGGGCAGGGTGGATCACCCCTCCACTTT.

The chain has TRBV13 and TRBJ2-1; the match to TRBD2 covers 12 bases. Germline V CDR1 and CDR2: PRHDT, FYEKMQ (reference sequence). The CDR3 is 15 amino acids. J gave up 8 bases and V 2 bases, and 4 bases lay outside the gene matches. This CDR3 is CASSLTSGGTHEQFF. Written as DNA, the CDR3 is TGTGCCAGCAGCTTAACTAGCGGGGGGACCCATGAGCAGTTCTTC. The full variable domain, its missing parts supplied by reference TRBV13 and TRBJ2-1, is AAGVIQSPRHLIKEKRETATLKCYPIPRHDTVYWYQQGPGQDPQFLISFYEKMQSDKGSIPDRFSAQQFSDYHSELNMSSLELGDSALYFCASSLTSGGTHEQFFGPGTRLTVL.

This clonotype occurred many times. The junction departs from the called germline gene at one end, perhaps through a read error. The V gene is TRBV20-1, the J gene TRBJ2-3, with D unclear. Germline V lookup: CDR1 DFQATT, CDR2 SNEGSKA (reference sequence). The CDR3 is 13 residues long. The CDR3 spells CSARVPSTDTQYF. The CDR3, as DNA: TGCAGTGCCAGAGTCCCGTCCACAGATACGCAGTATTTT.

As for this clonotype: One end of the junction is discordant with germline, which a read error may explain. The chain is built from TRBV5-5 and TRBJ1-2, with 7 positions matching TRBD1. Germline CDR1 SGHKS, CDR2 YYEKEE (reference sequence). The CDR3 consists of 14 residues. The CDR3 DNA follows: TGTGCCGGCAGCTGGGGACAGCCACGACATGGCTACACCTTC. Its translation is CAGSWGQPRHGYTF.

This chain uses TRBV6-1 with TRBJ2-7; 7 bases fit TRBD1. This CDR3 spans 15 amino acids. Per the germline V gene, CDR1 is MNHNS and CDR2 is SASEGT. V was pared by 2 bases and J by 4 bases, with 8 bases of the junction left unmatched. CDR3 protein: CASSEQGVMGYEQYF. CDR3 bases: TGTGCCAGCAGTGAACAGGGGGTAATGGGATACGAGCAGTACTTC.

The chain is built from TRBV18 and TRBJ1-1; unclear D gene. In germline, CDR1 is KGHSH, CDR2 LQKENI. Trimming took 5 bases from V and 0 from J, leaving 7 bases between them. The CDR3 covers 13 residues. CDR3 sequence (DNA): TGTGCCAGCTCAAACGGCATGAACACTGAAGCTTTCTTT. Translated, it gives CASSNGMNTEAFF.

This clonotype has just a few counts. The rearrangement uses TRBV9 and TRBJ2-5; D is possibly TRBD1 or TRBD2 (6 bases each). This CDR3 spans 13 amino acids. Germline V lookup: CDR1 SGDLS, CDR2 YYNGEE. Trimming left V 0 bases short and J 11 bases short, with 14 bases between. The CDR3 region has the DNA TGTGCCAGCAGCGTAGCGGTTCGGGGGCAGCAGTACTTC. Protein product: CASSVAVRGQQYF.

The table lists this clonotype with a few counts. The J gene is TRBJ1-2, the V gene TRBV12-3 or TRBV12-4; a possible D gene is TRBD1 (5 bases). This CDR3 spans 14 amino acids. V lost 7 bases and J 8 bases, leaving 20 bases between the germline ends. In DNA, the CDR3 is TGTGCCAGCACCAGGAGAACCCAGGGTGGCGGCTACACCTTC. Amino acid sequence: CASTRRTQGGGYTF.